The present T cell receptor beta chain was sequenced within a study of shared clonotypes between healthy human individuals. Data came from immunoSEQ multiplex PCR; TCRdb stores just in-frame clones and leaves some out. The top ten clones hold roughly 0.14% of a sample with about 2,500,000 clones, roughly 92% of them seen once. Naive CD4+ cells were CD45RA-selected; the remaining cells were memory. The clonotype was recovered from a man younger than 30 in good health. The source material was naive CD4+ T cells sorted from blood. Described subset: CD45RA+ positively selected.

The CDR3, as DNA: TGTGCCATCAGATCGGACAGCTCCTACGAGCAGTACTTC. Its translation: CAIRSDSSYEQYF. The chain combines TRBV10-3 with TRBJ2-7; TRBD1 might be the D (6 bases). CDR3 length: 13 residues. Between the trimmed V and J ends, which lost 6 bases and 0 bases, there was a span of 9 bases. The germline CDR1 and CDR2 sequences are ENHRY and SYGVKD.